These T cell receptor beta chains were read from a single sample in a study of shared clonotypes between healthy human individuals. Libraries were prepared by immunoSEQ multiplex PCR; TCRdb keeps only in-frame clonotypes and omits some of them. The sample has approximately 2.1 million clones, roughly 93% seen once. The specimen sequenced was naive CD4+ T cells from PBMCs. These receptors all stem from a man younger than 30 in good health. Some clones in this sample may be carry-over from other donors' samples. Each CDR3 is given with its conserved first and last residue. The D gene is left open where the match is weak. Where a row states a size, it is once, few, many or the class of an expanded clone; other rows omit it.

v_call	d_call	j_call	clone_size	cdr3_aa	cdr3_nt
TRBV19	TRBD1	TRBJ1-1	NA	CASSPRDRGAEAFF	TGTGCCAGTAGTCCCCGGGACAGGGGTGCTGAAGCTTTCTTT
TRBV19	TRBD1	TRBJ1-3	NA	CASSIWTGGSSGNTIYF	TGTGCCAGTAGTATTTGGACAGGGGGCTCATCTGGAAACACCATATATTTT
TRBV6-1	NA	TRBJ1-5	few	CASSDRDTHQPQHF	TGTGCCAGCAGTGACCGGGACACCCATCAGCCCCAGCATTTT
TRBV28	TRBD1	TRBJ1-3	once	CASKETGVWNTIYF	TGTGCCAGCAAGGAGACAGGGGTATGGAACACCATATATTTT
TRBV12-5	NA	TRBJ2-3	NA	CASGLEPLSLGTDTQYF	TGTGCTAGTGGTTTGGAACCTTTGAGTTTGGGCACAGATACGCAGTATTTT
TRBV5-5	TRBD2	TRBJ2-6	NA	CASSLVAGAPGANVLTF	TGTGCCAGCAGCTTGGTAGCGGGAGCCCCTGGGGCCAACGTCCTGACTTTC
TRBV29-1	TRBD1	TRBJ1-2	NA	CSVEVQGGVRYGYTF	TGCAGCGTTGAAGTACAGGGGGGAGTTCGGTATGGCTACACCTTC
TRBV28	NA	TRBJ2-7	NA	CASNWGPSGYEQYF	TGTGCCAGCAATTGGGGACCCTCGGGCTACGAGCAGTACTTC
TRBV5-4	NA	TRBJ2-1	NA	CASSLGRTTYFESNEQFF	TGTGCCAGCAGCTTGGGTAGGACCACATATTTCGAGTCCAATGAGCAGTTCTTC
TRBV19	TRBD1	TRBJ2-5	NA	CASSRGQDRRETQYF	TGTGCCAGTAGTAGAGGACAGGATCGCCGAGAGACCCAGTACTTC
TRBV7-2	TRBD2	TRBJ2-4	NA	CASSLLGAGGGGIQYF	TGTGCCAGCAGCCTCCTTGGGGCGGGAGGAGGAGGCATTCAGTACTTC
TRBV27	NA	TRBJ1-4	NA	CASSPKVLGTNEKLFF	TGTGCCAGCAGTCCCAAGGTGCTTGGGACTAATGAAAAACTGTTTTTT
TRBV28	TRBD1	TRBJ2-2	NA	CASKRDRVTGELFF	TGTGCCAGCAAGCGGGACAGGGTCACCGGGGAGCTGTTTTTT
TRBV6-5	NA	TRBJ2-5	NA	CASSLDGETQYF	TGTGCCAGCAGCTTGGATGGGGAGACCCAGTACTTC
TRBV5-1	TRBD2	TRBJ2-7	NA	CASSYLAGKRYYEQYF	TGCGCCAGCAGCTACCTAGCGGGAAAGCGGTATTACGAGCAGTACTTC
TRBV5-4	TRBD2	TRBJ2-1	NA	CASSVTSGTYNEQFF	TGTGCCAGCAGCGTCACTAGCGGGACGTACAATGAGCAGTTCTTC
TRBV27	TRBD1	TRBJ2-7	NA	CASRPQGAPHEQYF	TGTGCCAGCAGGCCACAGGGGGCGCCCCACGAGCAGTACTTC
TRBV7-3	NA	TRBJ1-1	NA	CASSFSGANTEAFF	TGTGCCAGCAGCTTTTCAGGGGCGAACACTGAAGCTTTCTTT
TRBV2	NA	TRBJ1-5	few	CASSSQGSTQPQHF	TGTGCCAGCAGTTCTCAGGGGTCGACTCAGCCCCAGCATTTT
TRBV2	NA	TRBJ1-4	once	CASSTQGRTNEKLFF	TGTGCCAGCAGTACCCAGGGACGGACTAATGAAAAACTGTTTTTT
TRBV30	NA	TRBJ1-6	once	CAWAGQSSYNSPLHF	TGTGCCTGGGCCGGACAGAGCTCCTATAATTCACCCCTCCACTTT
TRBV10-3	NA	TRBJ2-2	NA	CAISEHKGLGDSYTGELFF	TGTGCCATCAGTGAGCATAAAGGACTTGGAGACAGCTACACCGGGGAGCTGTTTTTT
TRBV28	TRBD2	TRBJ2-1	NA	CASSLVTSGKHEQFF	TGTGCCAGCAGTTTGGTGACTAGCGGGAAGCATGAGCAGTTCTTC
TRBV20-1	NA	TRBJ2-5	NA	CSARIWETQYF	TGCAGTGCGAGGATCTGGGAGACCCAGTACTTC
TRBV19	TRBD2	TRBJ2-1	NA	CASRTLTSGRADVRNEQFF	TGTGCCAGTAGGACACTAACTAGCGGGAGGGCCGATGTCAGGAATGAGCAGTTCTTC
TRBV15	NA	TRBJ2-6	NA	CATSGQLSGANVLTF	TGTGCCACCAGCGGACAGCTTTCTGGGGCCAACGTCCTGACTTTC
TRBV28	TRBD1	TRBJ2-3	NA	CASSLRRTGLFDTQYF	TGTGCCAGCAGTTTACGTCGGACAGGGCTTTTTGATACGCAGTATTTT
TRBV5-1	TRBD1	TRBJ1-2	once	CASSPGQGYGYTF	TGCGCCAGCAGTCCGGGACAGGGCTATGGCTACACCTTC
TRBV12-2	NA	TRBJ2-6	NA	CASRLAIRGQLHSGANVLTF	TGTGCAAGTCGCTTAGCGATTCGAGGACAGCTCCACTCTGGGGCCAACGTCCTGACTTTC
TRBV7-2	TRBD1	TRBJ1-1	NA	CASSNNRGFTEAFF	TGTGCCAGCAGCAATAACAGGGGTTTCACTGAAGCTTTCTTT